The following is a T cell receptor beta chain sequence with its context. V was trimmed by 0 bases and J by 2 bases, leaving 10 bases between them. CDR1 and CDR2 from the germline V gene are MNHEY and SMNVEV (reference sequence). The CDR3 length is 15 residues. These data are taken from a study of PD-1 blockade in classical Hodgkin lymphoma. The table came from immunoSEQ multiplex PCR; TCRdb's copy has only in-frame clones and leaves some out. The sample contains about 4,300 clones, about 64% of which appear only once. Every patient had relapsed following autologous stem cell transplantation, and cohorts differed in brentuximab vedotin exposure.

The rearrangement uses TRBV27 and TRBJ1-2, with a possible D match to TRBD1 (5 bases). This TCR was recovered from a human donor with classical Hodgkin lymphoma. Sequences were derived from peripheral blood mononuclear cells (PBMCs), sampled at baseline. The CDR3 DNA is TGTGCCAGCAGTTTATCAGGGGTCAGGAACTATGGCTACACCTTC. It translates to CASSLSGVRNYGYTF.